This passage covers 20 T cell receptor beta chains from one sample sequenced in a study of cytomegalovirus exposure and HLA in healthy donors. The study ran its PCR with 60 Vbeta and 13 Jbeta primers. Sequencing was performed with immunoSEQ multiplex PCR; in TCRdb, only in-frame clones are kept and a portion is missing. Recorded here are some 130,000 clones; the top ten clones represent around 1.6%. The sequencing sample was made of PBMCs. The receptors were sampled from a woman in her 40s in good health and CMV-seropositive.

The chain recombines TRBV7-3 with TRBJ1-4; 7 bases align to TRBD1. The CDR3 loop spans 15 amino acids. Looked up from germline, CDR1 is SGHTA and CDR2 is FQGTGA. V dropped 5 bases and J dropped 3; count of bases not matched to a gene: 6. The CDR3 region is CASSPQQGPNEKLFF. The CDR3 DNA reads TGTGCCAGCAGCCCCCAACAGGGGCCTAATGAAAAACTGTTTTTT.

The rearrangement links TRBV16 to TRBJ2-2, with a possible D match to TRBD2 (6 bases). The V gene lost 4 bases and the J gene lost 0 bases, with 6 bases spanning the gap. Looked up from germline, CDR1 is KGHSY and CDR2 is FQNENV. There are 14 residues in the CDR3. This chain's CDR3 is CASSRDSNTGELFF. In nucleotides, the CDR3 is TGTGCCAGCAGCCGGGACTCGAACACCGGGGAGCTGTTTTTT.

This chain connects TRBV25-1 to TRBJ2-5; D is unresolved. With 4 bases removed from V and 4 bases from J, the gap between germline ends came to 4 bases. CDR3 length: 11 amino acids. Germline assignment: CDR1 MGHDK and CDR2 SYGVNS. The CDR3 reads CASSGLETQYF. The CDR3 DNA sequence: TGTGCCAGCAGTGGGCTAGAGACCCAGTACTTC.

This chain's CDR3 is CASSPRDKNEQFF. The CDR3 DNA is TGTGCCAGCAGCCCTCGGGACAAAAATGAGCAGTTCTTC. The chain is built from TRBV11-3 and TRBJ2-1; a weak D match, TRBD1 (6 bases). The length of the CDR3 is 13 residues. V shed 5 bases and J shed 7 bases, with 12 bases lying between them. Germline CDR1 is SGHNT and CDR2 is YENEEA.

This sequence joins TRBV10-3 and TRBJ2-7, with 10 nucleotides matching TRBD2. The CDR3 spans 16 residues. Trimming cost V 3 bases and J 3 bases; bases outside gene matches: 8. Germline-derived CDR1 and CDR2 are ENHRY and SYGVKD. The CDR3 region is CAISDPVASGSYEQYF. CDR3 bases: TGTGCCATCAGTGACCCCGTGGCTAGCGGGAGCTACGAGCAGTACTTC.

The chain employs TRBV11-3 and TRBJ2-3; D may be TRBD2 (6 bases). The CDR3 contains 16 residues. Between the trimmed V and J ends, which lost 5 bases and 5 bases, there was a span of 20 bases. The germline V gene has CDR1 SGHNT and CDR2 YENEEA. The CDR3 DNA follows: TGTGCCAGCAGCCCAGGTCAGGCGGGGCCCGTAGATACGCAGTATTTT. Protein: CASSPGQAGPVDTQYF.

As to this clone: A junction end diverges from the germline sequence, so it may reflect a read error. The genes are TRBV19 and TRBJ1-2; 7 nucleotides line up with TRBD1. In germline, CDR1 is LNHDA, CDR2 SQIVND (reference sequence). The CDR3 sequence is 12 residues long. The CDR3: CASSIRQGRMFF. The CDR3 coding sequence is TGTGCCAGTAGTATACGACAGGGAAGAATGTTCTTC.

This chain joins TRBV19 and TRBJ2-2, with 7 bases aligning to TRBD1. Germline values: CDR1 LNHDA, CDR2 SQIVND (reference sequence). The trim removed 7 bases at V and 9 bases at J, leaving 8 bases unmatched. The CDR3 consists of 13 residues. The CDR3 DNA reads as TGTGCCAGTACTCGACAGGGCTTGAGGGAGCTGTTTTTT. This codes for CASTRQGLRELFF.

The rearrangement joins TRBV5-1 to TRBJ2-3; the match to TRBD2 covers 9 bases. Germline lookup yields CDR1 SGHRS and CDR2 YFSETQ. Unmatched junction bases numbered 8, after V lost 3 bases and J lost 0 bases. The CDR3 has 17 residues. The CDR3 loop is CASSSARLAASTDTQYF. The CDR3 coding sequence is TGCGCCAGCAGCTCCGCCCGACTAGCGGCAAGCACAGATACGCAGTATTTT.

V is TRBV7-2 and J is TRBJ2-3; 9 bases map to TRBD1. Germline CDR1 and CDR2: SGHTA and FQGNSA. This CDR3 contains 15 residues. The J segment lost 2 bases and the V segment lost 5 bases, leaving 5 bases of the junction unmatched. The CDR3 is CASSPGQGLTDTQYF. The CDR3, as DNA: TGTGCCAGCAGCCCGGGACAGGGCCTCACAGATACGCAGTATTTT.

The V gene is TRBV13, the J gene TRBJ2-7; TRBD2 matches at 14 bases. Germline values: CDR1 PRHDT, CDR2 FYEKMQ (reference sequence). The CDR3 length is 18 residues. The junction had 7 bases not matched to a gene; V was cut back by 1 base and J by 2 bases. CDR3 DNA sequence: TGTGCCAGCAGCTTAGCCGGACTAGCGGGAGGTCCTACCTACGAGCAGTACTTC. It encodes CASSLAGLAGGPTYEQYF.

The chain couples TRBV2 to TRBJ2-2, with D tentatively TRBD2 (6 bases). The CDR3 spans 15 residues. Germline loops: CDR1 SNHLY, CDR2 FYNNEI. V lost 2 bases and J 1 base, leaving 8 bases between the germline ends. CDR3 DNA sequence: TGTGCCAGCAGTGAACTGGGACTGAACACCGGGGAGCTGTTTTTT. Amino acid sequence: CASSELGLNTGELFF.

J is TRBJ1-5 and V is TRBV29-1; possible D gene TRBD1, 6 bases. The CDR3 loop spans 11 amino acids. Germline CDR1 and CDR2: SQVTM and ANQGSEA. Trimming cost V 7 bases and J 5 bases, with 9 bases left between them. The CDR3: CSAGVDQPQHF. The CDR3 DNA sequence: TGCAGCGCAGGGGTAGATCAGCCCCAGCATTTT.

V is TRBV9 and J is TRBJ1-4, with TRBD1 as a possible D gene (5 bases). The CDR3 totals 14 residues. Germline assignment: CDR1 SGDLS and CDR2 YYNGEE. With 0 bases removed from V and 14 bases from J, the gap between germline ends came to 17 bases. DNA of the CDR3: TGTGCCAGCAGCGTAGGGGGCACAACGAACCGGCTGTTTTTT. Translated, it gives CASSVGGTTNRLFF. Full variable domain (remainder filled in from reference TRBV9 and TRBJ1-4): DSGVTQTPKHLITATGQRVTLRCSPRSGDLSVYWYQQSLDQGLQFLIQYYNGEERAKGNILERFSAQQFPDLHSELNLSSLELGDSALYFCASSVGGTTNRLFFGSGTQLSVL.

The chain recombines TRBV30 with TRBJ2-1; D gene unclear. V gave up 0 bases and J gave up 2 bases, with 8 bases separating them. Per the germline V gene, CDR1 is GTSNPN and CDR2 is SVGIG (reference sequence). The CDR3 is made up of 14 amino acids. CDR3 DNA sequence: TGTGCCTGGAGTGTATTAGCTACCTACAATGAGCAGTTCTTC. It yields the protein CAWSVLATYNEQFF.

The chain links TRBV19 to TRBJ2-7; D possibly corresponds to TRBD2 (5 bases). Trimming shortened V by 4 bases and J by 0 bases, and 13 bases separated the two germline ends. This CDR3 region has 15 residues. From germline, CDR1 is LNHDA and CDR2 SQIVND (reference sequence). CDR3 DNA sequence: TGTGCCAGTAGTAAGCGGTTAGGATTCTCCTACGAGCAGTACTTC. Translating gives CASSKRLGFSYEQYF. The full variable domain, in which reference TRBV19 and TRBJ2-7 provide the parts outside the CDR3, is DGGITQSPKYLFRKEGQNVTLSCEQNLNHDAMYWYRQDPGQGLRLIYYSQIVNDFQKGDIAEGYSVSREKKESFPLTVTSAQKNPTAFYLCASSKRLGFSYEQYFGPGTRLTVT.

The V call is TRBV28, the J call TRBJ1-1, with D possibly matching TRBD1 (6 bases). With 2 bases removed from V and 1 base from J, the gap between germline ends came to 11 bases. Germline V gives CDR1 MDHEN, CDR2 SYDVKM. This CDR3 is built from 15 residues. Here the CDR3 DNA reads TGTGCCAGCAGTTTAAACAGGGATTGGAACACTGAAGCTTTCTTT. It yields the protein CASSLNRDWNTEAFF.

J is TRBJ2-2 and V is TRBV7-2, with a weak D call TRBD2 (6 bases). Trimming took 0 bases from V and 5 from J, leaving 10 bases between them. This CDR3 comprises 15 residues. Germline values: CDR1 SGHTA, CDR2 FQGNSA. CDR3 sequence: CASSLADYLTGELFF. Written as DNA, the CDR3 is TGTGCCAGCAGCTTAGCGGACTATTTAACCGGGGAGCTGTTTTTT.

The chain has TRBV7-2 and TRBJ2-1, with a weak D call TRBD2 (6 bases). With 5 bases removed from V and 0 bases from J, the gap between germline ends came to 8 bases. The length of the CDR3 is 14 residues. CDR1 is SGHTA, CDR2 FQGNSA, per germline. The CDR3 DNA reads as TGTGCCAGCAGCCGGGAGAGCTCCTACAATGAGCAGTTCTTC. Amino acid sequence: CASSRESSYNEQFF.

J is TRBJ2-7 and V is TRBV19; D may be TRBD1 (5 bases). V lost 5 bases to trimming and J lost 4 bases, with 12 bases between them. The CDR3 has 13 residues. Looked up from germline, CDR1 is LNHDA and CDR2 is SQIVND (reference sequence). Here the CDR3 DNA reads TGTGCCAGTAGTGTCGGACACGGGTACGAGCAGTACTTC. It specifies CASSVGHGYEQYF.